This TCR beta chain was sequenced for a study of response to subunit inactivated influenza vaccine. Study-wide findings and caveats: It was suggested by the authors that few new T cells are recruited by each seasonal influenza vaccination.

A single record per CDR3 protein comes from TCRdb applying MiXCR to the RT-PCR reads. This sample has hundreds of thousands of distinct CDR3 sequences; roughly 8.2% occur once, and the top ten carry under 15%. V was pared by 1 base and J by 6 bases, with 19 bases between. The germline CDR1 and CDR2 sequences are SGHRS and YFSETQ. The CDR3 runs 16 residues. The sample holds a few counts of this clonotype. Its antigen is not identified. This rearrangement joins TRBV5-1 to TRBJ2-5; D is unclear. This clonotype originated in a man between 50 and 75 years old who received an inactivated influenza vaccine. This specimen was PBMCs from blood, taken 23 months after vaccination. CDR3 loop: CASSLPNKTLEKTQYF. DNA for the CDR3: TGCGCCAGCAGCTTGCCTAACAAGACGCTTGAAAAGACCCAGTACTTC.